These 23 T cell receptor beta chains came from one sample sequenced in a study of monozygotic twins with cystic fibrosis. Produced via immunoSEQ multiplex PCR; TCRdb's table is partial and in-frame only. The repertoire holds around 30,000 clones, with 90% as singletons. The specimen was blood. The receptors come from a girl between 2 and 10 years old with cystic fibrosis.

This chain uses TRBV29-1 with TRBJ2-7; D is unresolved. Trimming removed 5 bases at V and 3 bases at J, with 17 bases between. The length of the CDR3 is 14 residues. The V gene's germline CDR1 is SQVTM and CDR2 ANQGSEA. The CDR3 region is CSVLPLDLLYEQYF. The CDR3 region has the DNA TGCAGCGTTCTCCCTCTAGATTTACTCTACGAGCAGTACTTC.

The chain combines TRBV13 with TRBJ2-3; TRBD2 aligns across 11 bases. CDR3 length: 18 residues. Trimming cost V 5 bases and J 3 bases; bases outside gene matches: 13. Per the germline V gene, CDR1 is PRHDT and CDR2 is FYEKMQ (reference sequence). The CDR3 here is CASSPSLPSGGQTDTQYF. The CDR3 DNA reads as TGTGCCAGCAGCCCTTCACTTCCTAGCGGGGGGCAGACAGATACGCAGTATTTT.

This chain links TRBV11-2 with TRBJ1-6; D unresolved. V was clipped by 6 bases and J by 6 bases, with 18 bases between them. The length of the CDR3 is 16 residues. The V gene's germline CDR1 is SGHAT and CDR2 FQNNGV. The DNA for the CDR3 is TGTGCCAGCAGACCTATTCCGGGTACGGGTAATTCACCCCTCCACTTT. Amino acid sequence: CASRPIPGTGNSPLHF. Full variable domain (missing parts from reference TRBV11-2 and TRBJ1-6): EAGVAQSPRYKIIEKRQSVAFWCNPISGHATLYWYQQILGQGPKLLIQFQNNGVVDDSQLPKDRFSAERLKGVDSTLKIQPAKLEDSAVYLCASRPIPGTGNSPLHFGNGTRLTVT.

This chain joins TRBV5-4 and TRBJ1-4; 9 bases line up with TRBD1. V was clipped by 3 bases and J by 8 bases; unmatched bases: 5. The CDR3 has 14 amino acids. CDR1 SGHNT and CDR2 YYREEE come from the germline V gene (reference sequence). CDR3 in DNA: TGTGCCAGCAGCTGGGACAGGGAGGGCGAAAAACTGTTTTTT. Translating gives CASSWDREGEKLFF.

The rearrangement links TRBV6-5 to TRBJ1-2, with TRBD1 identical over 7 bases. With 2 bases clipped from V and 7 bases from J, the junction kept 7 bases outside the gene matches. The CDR3 has 14 residues. Germline values: CDR1 MNHEY, CDR2 SVGAGI. In DNA, the CDR3 is TGTGCCAGCAGTTACAGCGACAGGGTGGGTGGCTACACCTTC. Encoded protein: CASSYSDRVGGYTF.

This clone is a singleton in its sample. V is TRBV7-9 and J is TRBJ1-5; tentative D call: TRBD1 (5 bases). V lost 5 bases, J lost 2 bases, and 13 bases lay in between. Germline-derived CDR1 and CDR2 are SEHNR and FQNEAQ (reference sequence). The CDR3 is 15 residues long. The CDR3 nucleotides read TGTGCCAGCAGCGTTACAGGAGAACGCAATCAGCCCCAGCATTTT. Amino acid sequence: CASSVTGERNQPQHF.

V gene TRBV19 combines with J gene TRBJ1-2; no reliable D call. The V and J ends lost 5 bases and 4 bases respectively, with 5 bases between them. Germline V gene data show CDR1 as LNHDA and CDR2 as SQIVND (reference sequence). The CDR3 length is 11 residues. CDR3 DNA sequence: TGTGCCAGTAGTGCCCCCTATGGCTACACCTTC. Translating gives CASSAPYGYTF.

J is TRBJ2-2 and V is TRBV5-6; D perhaps matches TRBD2 (6 bases). From germline, CDR1 is SGHDT and CDR2 YYEEEE. The V end was cut by 2 bases, the J end by 2 bases, with 7 bases between. The CDR3 sequence is 14 residues long. The CDR3 DNA is TGTGCCAGCAGCTTCGGGAGTAACACCGGGGAGCTGTTTTTT. It specifies CASSFGSNTGELFF.

This chain joins TRBV27 and TRBJ1-3, with 9 bases lining up with TRBD1. Trimming cost V 8 bases and J 11 bases; bases outside gene matches: 10. The CDR3 extends over 13 amino acids. Per the germline V gene, CDR1 is MNHEY and CDR2 is SMNVEV (reference sequence). CDR3 amino acids: CASWGQGVRAIYF. The CDR3 nucleotides read TGTGCCAGCTGGGGACAGGGAGTGCGGGCCATATATTTT.

This clone was counted a few times. The rearrangement links TRBV7-9 to TRBJ2-3; 14 nucleotides line up with TRBD2. CDR3 length equals 17 residues. Germline loops: CDR1 SEHNR, CDR2 FQNEAQ (reference sequence). With V trimmed by 5 bases and J by 2 bases, 6 bases remained unmatched. The CDR3 DNA is TGTGCCAGCAGCCGACTGACTAGCGGGGGGGCCACAGATACGCAGTATTTT. Residues: CASSRLTSGGATDTQYF. Full variable domain (rest looked up from reference TRBV7-9 and TRBJ2-3): DTGVSQNPRHKITKRGQNVTFRCDPISEHNRLYWYRQTLGQGPEFLTYFQNEAQLEKSRLLSDRFSAERPKGSFSTLEIQRTEQGDSAMYLCASSRLTSGGATDTQYFGPGTRLTVL.

The CDR3 DNA is TGTGCCAGCAGTTACTCGTCCAGGGGGAGATACAATGAGCAGTTCTTC. Translation gives CASSYSSRGRYNEQFF. The chain combines TRBV6-5 with TRBJ2-1; 7 bases line up with TRBD1. V shed 0 bases and J 4 bases; nucleotides not matched to a gene: 6. From germline, CDR1 is MNHEY and CDR2 SVGAGI. CDR3 length: 16 residues.

This rearrangement joins TRBV25-1 to TRBJ2-5, with 8 bases fitting TRBD2. This CDR3 region has 15 residues. Per the germline V gene, CDR1 is MGHDK and CDR2 is SYGVNS. V gave up 3 bases and J gave up 1 base; unmatched junction bases: 4. CDR3 in amino acids: CASSEGSGGQETQYF. The CDR3 nucleotides read TGTGCCAGCAGTGAGGGAAGCGGGGGCCAAGAGACCCAGTACTTC.

This chain uses TRBV19 with TRBJ2-7, with unresolved D. Trimming pared 3 bases from V and 3 bases from J, leaving 9 bases between. CDR1 is LNHDA and CDR2 is SQIVND in the germline V gene (reference sequence). The CDR3 length is 13 residues. CDR3 DNA sequence: TGTGCCAGTAGTATTAACATTAACTACGAGCAGTACTTC. Protein sequence: CASSININYEQYF.

CDR3 nucleotide sequence: TGCGCCAGCATGGGCGGGGGGGCTAGCCTTAGCAATCAGCCCCAGCATTTT. This sequence encodes CASMGGGASLSNQPQHF. V gene TRBV23-1 combines with J gene TRBJ1-5; TRBD1 might be the D (6 bases). TRBV23-1 is sorted into the ORF group, with uncertain function. V was trimmed by 7 bases and J by 0 bases, leaving 19 bases between them. This CDR3 is built from 17 residues.

In DNA, the CDR3 is TGTGCCAGCAGCTTCGGACAGGGGAACACTGAAGCTTTCTTT. The encoded protein is CASSFGQGNTEAFF. This chain uses TRBV5-5 with TRBJ1-1; 8 bases fit TRBD1. Losses at the gene ends were 2 bases for V and 1 base for J; bases not matched to a gene: 1. Per the germline V gene, CDR1 is SGHKS and CDR2 is YYEKEE (reference sequence). This CDR3 has 14 residues.

The V and J genes are TRBV7-2 and TRBJ1-2, with 8 bases fitting TRBD1. Germline trimming cut 5 bases from V and 0 bases from J; bases unmatched to any gene: 11. CDR1 and CDR2 (germline): SGHTA, FQGNSA. The CDR3 loop spans 17 amino acids. The DNA for the CDR3 is TGTGCCAGCAGCATCGACAGGGGTGGTAGAGCTAACTATGGCTACACCTTC. Translating it yields CASSIDRGGRANYGYTF. The whole variable domain, remainder taken from reference TRBV7-2 and TRBJ1-2, is GAGVSQSPSNKVTEKGKDVELRCDPISGHTALYWYRQSLGQGLEFLIYFQGNSAPDKSGLPSDRFSAERTGGSVSTLTIQRTQQEDSAVYLCASSIDRGGRANYGYTFGSGTRLTVV.

The chain couples TRBV30 to TRBJ2-3; 8 bases fit TRBD2. Germline lookup yields CDR1 GTSNPN and CDR2 SVGIG (reference sequence). The CDR3 runs 17 residues. Trimming at V came to 1 base and at J to 1 base, leaving 10 bases not matched to a gene. The CDR3: CAWSEDVRGGRTDTQYF. CDR3 coding DNA: TGTGCCTGGAGTGAAGACGTACGGGGGGGTCGCACAGATACGCAGTATTTT.

This chain connects TRBV7-2 to TRBJ2-3, with D possibly TRBD2 on 6 matching bases. Germline CDR1 reads SGHTA; CDR2 reads FQGNSA. This CDR3 has 15 amino acids. Trimming shortened V by 1 base and J by 4 bases, and 12 bases separated the two germline ends. The CDR3 DNA reads as TGTGCCAGCAGCTTAGGTTCGGCTAGCGCAGATACGCAGTATTTT. This encodes CASSLGSASADTQYF.

The genes are TRBV19 and TRBJ2-7; D is unresolved. The CDR3 is 19 amino acids. In germline, CDR1 is LNHDA, CDR2 SQIVND (reference sequence). V lost 4 bases and J lost 0, with 25 bases in between. The CDR3 region is CASSNPRLDGSLSSYEQYF. CDR3 nucleotides: TGTGCCAGTAGTAACCCTAGACTGGACGGAAGTTTAAGCTCCTACGAGCAGTACTTC.

The chain carries TRBV2 and TRBJ2-1; no reliable D call. Germline-derived CDR1 and CDR2 are SNHLY and FYNNEI. The CDR3 sequence is 14 residues long. Trimming pared 3 bases from V and 8 bases from J, leaving 14 bases between. CDR3 DNA sequence: TGTGCCAGCAGTGAGGGCCCTAGAAGAGATGAGCAGTTCTTC. Translated: CASSEGPRRDEQFF.

The chain has TRBV5-8 and TRBJ1-4, with 7 bases fitting TRBD1. Trimming cost V 6 bases and J 5 bases; bases outside gene matches: 13. Germline-derived CDR1 and CDR2 are SGHTS and YDEGEE. The CDR3 is 16 residues long. CDR3: CASTTLNRGGNEKLFF. In nucleotides, the CDR3 is TGTGCCAGCACTACCCTGAACAGGGGAGGGAATGAAAAACTGTTTTTT.

V is TRBV7-9 and J is TRBJ1-4; possible D gene TRBD1, 5 bases. Between the trimmed V and J ends, which lost 4 bases and 8 bases, there was a span of 20 bases. CDR3 length: 16 residues. Germline CDR1 and CDR2: SEHNR and FQNEAQ (reference sequence). CDR3 in amino acids: CASSSGLGVIGEKLFF. As DNA, the CDR3 is TGTGCCAGCAGCTCCGGTTTAGGGGTGATTGGCGAAAAACTGTTTTTT.

The rearrangement links TRBV5-1 to TRBJ1-5; 7 nucleotides line up with TRBD1. The germline V gene has CDR1 SGHRS and CDR2 YFSETQ. With V trimmed by 0 bases and J by 4 bases, 4 bases remained unmatched. The CDR3 length is 15 residues. CDR3 amino acids: CASSLAGGGNQPQHF. Here the CDR3 DNA reads TGCGCCAGCAGCTTGGCAGGGGGTGGGAATCAGCCCCAGCATTTT.